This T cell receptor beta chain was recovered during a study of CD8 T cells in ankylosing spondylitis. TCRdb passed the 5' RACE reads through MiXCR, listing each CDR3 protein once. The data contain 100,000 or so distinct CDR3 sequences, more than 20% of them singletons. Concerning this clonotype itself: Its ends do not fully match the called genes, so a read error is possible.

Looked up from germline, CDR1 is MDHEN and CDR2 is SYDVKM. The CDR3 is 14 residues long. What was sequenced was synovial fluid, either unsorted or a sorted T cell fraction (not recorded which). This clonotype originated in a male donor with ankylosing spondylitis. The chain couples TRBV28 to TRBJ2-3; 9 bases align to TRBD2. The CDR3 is CASSFSGSRDTQYF. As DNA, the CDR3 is TGTGCCAGCAGTTTTAGCGGGAGCAGAGATACGCAGTATTTT.